This TCR beta chain was captured in a study of cytomegalovirus exposure and HLA in healthy donors. Study in general: An analysis done earlier identified 117 million unique TCR beta sequences from approximately 180 million T cells. Unique TCRs from HLA-typed donors, 80 million to 100 million of them, were held in an early data release.

Comment on this clone: Antigen specificity is unknown.

Findings and limits, study-wide: The investigators catalogued 164 TCR beta chains as cytomegalovirus-associated. Some highly shared sequence variants likely arose as a pipeline artifact.

The primer mix had 60 Vbeta and 13 Jbeta primers. Some clones are missing from TCRdb's copy, which holds only in-frame ones; the method was immunoSEQ multiplex PCR. The repertoire has some 140,000 clones, roughly 74% of them found once; the top ten carry about 3%. The receptor was derived from a man younger than 35 in good health and CMV-seronegative. Sequencing was performed on PBMCs.

The CDR3 reads CASSYGQGAGQPQHF. DNA for the CDR3: TGTGCCAGCAGTTACGGGCAGGGGGCTGGTCAGCCCCAGCATTTT. The chain is built from TRBV6-5 and TRBJ1-5; 8 bases fit TRBD1. The length of the CDR3 is 15 residues. J gave up 6 bases and V 2 bases, and 6 bases lay outside the gene matches. CDR1 is MNHEY, CDR2 SVGAGI, per germline.